This T cell receptor (beta chain) originates from a study of blood T cell repertoires in COVID-19. Study-wide background: COVID-19 samples collected from the United States, Italy and Spain covered acute and convalescent phases. T cells, B-cell-depleted T cells, or PBMCs provided the cDNA or gDNA that served as material.

Germline lookup yields CDR1 MDHEN and CDR2 SYDVKM. J gave up 9 bases and V 8 bases, and 7 bases lay outside the gene matches. The CDR3 spans 11 residues. Methods used by the authors: Amplification with reference gene primers provided the estimates of nucleated cell counts. The repertoire was sequenced with immunoSEQ multiplex PCR; TCRdb's copy has only in-frame clones and lacks some. That table is the source of V, J and clone size, and D and trimming were worked out from the DNA. The data hold roughly 200,000 clones, with approximately 85% observed a single time. Sequencing was carried out using peripheral blood. The chain recombines TRBV28 with TRBJ2-7, with 7 bases aligning to TRBD1. This TCR derives from a man aged 55-75 years with acute or convalescent COVID-19. The CDR3 here is CASSQGLGQYF. Here the CDR3 DNA reads TGTGCCAGCTCACAGGGGTTGGGGCAGTACTTC.